The clone carrying this T cell receptor beta chain was observed many times. Its antigen is not known. The data derive from a study of T cells in Graves' hyperthyroidism and ophthalmopathy. Study-wide findings and caveats: The model identified upcoming ophthalmopathy a median approximately six months ahead of onset. Blood held most thyroid clonotypes expanded above 0.001 frequency.

The junction had 6 bases not matched to a gene; V was cut back by 4 bases and J by 1 base. The CDR3 has 17 amino acids. The germline gives CDR1 SGHVS, CDR2 FQNEAQ. Absence of ophthalmopathy progression within 18 months defined stable Graves' hyperthyroidism. RNA transcripts gave rise to amplified TCR beta CDR3 regions. HTBI primers drove first-round RT-PCR of the TCR CDR3. Using its own MiXCR run on the multiplex PCR reads, TCRdb lists one record per CDR3 protein. The sample consists of 500,000 to 700,000 distinct CDR3 sequences, 16% of them appearing once. The sample consisted of blood. This TCR derives from a young woman with Graves' hyperthyroidism. This chain connects TRBV7-8 to TRBJ2-1; 11 bases are a match to TRBD2. CDR3: CASSSSLAGVSYNEQFF. DNA of the CDR3: TGTGCCAGCAGCTCCTCACTAGCGGGAGTGTCCTACAATGAGCAGTTCTTC.